This T cell receptor beta chain emerged from a study of PD-1 blockade in classical Hodgkin lymphoma. Study-wide context: Nivolumab was administered to patients intravenously at 3 mg/kg every 2 weeks.

Germline V gene lookup returns CDR1 SGHTA and CDR2 FQGNSA. The CDR3 sequence is 14 residues long. V was shortened by 5 bases and J by 2 bases, with 12 bases between the two germline ends. As for time point: cycle 4 day 1 (C4D1), after more than 5 weeks of nivolumab. All trial patients relapsed after autologous stem cell transplantation. Magnetic negative selection served to purify CD4+ T cells out of PBMCs that had been thawed. This clone has a handful of counts. Its antigen is currently unknown. TCRdb's copy holds only in-frame clones and misses some; the assay was immunoSEQ multiplex PCR. The data contain 10,000 or so clones, about 75% of them singletons. General study results and limits: Differences between repertoires have undefined causes, possibly disease activity or prior therapy. Compared with healthy donors, newly diagnosed patients reportedly showed lower baseline TCR diversity. Significantly greater TCR diversity emerged by C4D1 in CD4+ cells but not CD8+ cells.

This sample comprised CD4+ T cells from blood, obtained before the fourth cycle of nivolumab. The TCR originated in a human donor with classical Hodgkin lymphoma. V usage is TRBV7-2 and J usage is TRBJ1-1; D not resolved. The CDR3: CASSGRHGNTEAFF. Written as DNA, the CDR3 is TGTGCCAGCAGCGGGCGGCACGGTAACACTGAAGCTTTCTTT.